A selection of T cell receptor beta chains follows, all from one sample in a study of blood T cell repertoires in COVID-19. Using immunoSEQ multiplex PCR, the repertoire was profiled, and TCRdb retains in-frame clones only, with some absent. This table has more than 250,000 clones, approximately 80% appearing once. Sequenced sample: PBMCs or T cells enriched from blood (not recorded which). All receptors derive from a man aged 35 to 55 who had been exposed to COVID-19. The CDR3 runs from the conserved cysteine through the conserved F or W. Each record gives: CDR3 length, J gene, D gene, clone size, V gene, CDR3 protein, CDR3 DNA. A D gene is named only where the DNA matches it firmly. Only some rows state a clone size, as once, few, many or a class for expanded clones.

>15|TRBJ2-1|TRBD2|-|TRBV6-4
CASSVGTSDYNEQFF
TGTGCCAGCAGTGTGGGGACTAGCGACTACAATGAGCAGTTCTTC
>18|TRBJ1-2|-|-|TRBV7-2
CASSLRENPSREVNGYTF
TGTGCCAGCAGCTTAAGGGAGAACCCGAGCAGGGAGGTGAACGGCTACACCTTC
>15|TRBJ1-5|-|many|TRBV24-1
CATSDRGNDNQPQHF
TGTGCCACCAGTGATAGGGGAAACGACAATCAGCCCCAGCATTTT
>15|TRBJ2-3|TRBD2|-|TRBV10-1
CASGTSGSMADTQYF
TGCGCCAGCGGGACTAGCGGGAGTATGGCAGATACGCAGTATTTT
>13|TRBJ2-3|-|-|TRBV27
CASSLSQENTQYF
TGTGCCAGCAGTTTATCGCAGGAAAATACGCAGTATTTT
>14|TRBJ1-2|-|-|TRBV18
CASSPFTTEYGYTF
TGTGCCAGCTCACCATTTACGACAGAATATGGCTACACCTTC
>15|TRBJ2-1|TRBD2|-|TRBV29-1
CSVEAGVRYYNEQFF
TGCAGCGTTGAGGCGGGAGTTCGGTACTACAATGAGCAGTTCTTC
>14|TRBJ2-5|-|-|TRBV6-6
CASSYSGAGETQYF
TGTGCCAGCAGTTATTCCGGGGCGGGGGAGACCCAGTACTTC
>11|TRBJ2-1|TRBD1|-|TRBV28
CASTTGGEQFF
TGTGCCAGCACCACAGGGGGTGAGCAGTTCTTC
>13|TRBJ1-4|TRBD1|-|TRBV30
CAADRDSNEKLFF
TGTGCCGCCGACCGGGACAGTAATGAAAAACTGTTTTTT
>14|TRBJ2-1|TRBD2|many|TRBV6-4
CASTTSGSRVEQFF
TGTGCCAGCACCACTAGCGGTAGCAGAGTTGAGCAGTTCTTC
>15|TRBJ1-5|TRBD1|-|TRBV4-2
CASSQERTGYQPQHF
TGTGCCAGCAGCCAAGAGAGGACAGGATATCAGCCCCAGCATTTT
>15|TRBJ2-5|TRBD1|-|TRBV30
CAWSVRTGSQETQYF
TGTGCCTGGAGTGTAAGGACAGGGTCTCAAGAGACCCAGTACTTC
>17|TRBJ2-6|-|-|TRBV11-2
CASSPPGRQAGANVLTF
TGTGCCAGCAGCCCCCCTGGCCGACAGGCTGGGGCCAACGTCCTGACTTTC
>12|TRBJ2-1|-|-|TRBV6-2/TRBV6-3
CASSSRLASRFF
TGTGCCAGCAGCTCACGGCTAGCTAGCCGCTTCTTC
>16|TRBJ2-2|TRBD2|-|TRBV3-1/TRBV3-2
CASSQGYSGGPGELFF
TGTGCCAGCAGCCAAGGTTACTCGGGGGGACCCGGGGAGCTGTTTTTT
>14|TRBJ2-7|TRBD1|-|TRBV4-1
CASGQGQATYEQYF
TGCGCCAGCGGACAAGGACAGGCCACCTACGAGCAGTACTTC
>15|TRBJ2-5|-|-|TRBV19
CASSGGKRTQETQYF
TGTGCCAGTAGTGGGGGGAAGAGGACTCAAGAGACCCAGTACTTC
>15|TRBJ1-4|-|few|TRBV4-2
CASSPGDATNEKLFF
TGTGCCAGCAGCCCGGGGGACGCAACTAATGAAAAACTGTTTTTT
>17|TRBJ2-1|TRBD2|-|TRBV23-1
CASSQSTGGFPYNEQFF
TGCGCCAGCAGTCAATCGACGGGAGGGTTCCCCTACAATGAGCAGTTCTTC
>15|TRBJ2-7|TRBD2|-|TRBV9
CASSPGLAGFYEQYF
TGTGCCAGCAGCCCTGGACTAGCGGGATTTTACGAGCAGTACTTC
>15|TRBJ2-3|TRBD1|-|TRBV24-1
CATSEVARQGNTQYF
TGTGCCACCAGTGAGGTAGCCCGACAGGGTAATACGCAGTATTTT
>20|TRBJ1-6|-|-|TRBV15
CATSRGRDLLPYHLGSPLHF
TGTGCCACCAGCAGAGGGCGGGACCTCTTGCCGTATCACCTCGGTTCACCCCTCCACTTT
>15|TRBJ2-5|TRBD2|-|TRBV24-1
CATSDLTSGQETQYF
TGTGCCACCAGTGATTTGACTAGCGGGCAAGAGACCCAGTACTTC
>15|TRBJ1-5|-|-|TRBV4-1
CASSQGDISNQPQHF
TGCGCCAGCAGCCAAGGAGACATTAGCAATCAGCCCCAGCATTTT
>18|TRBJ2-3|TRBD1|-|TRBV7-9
CASSRNPPGQTVPDTQYF
TGTGCCAGCAGCCGGAACCCCCCGGGACAGACGGTCCCAGATACGCAGTATTTT
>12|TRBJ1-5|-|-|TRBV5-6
CASSLQAQPQHF
TGTGCCAGCAGCTTGCAGGCGCAGCCCCAGCATTTT
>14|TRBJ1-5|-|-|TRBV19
CASSPRLSNQPQHF
TGTGCCAGTAGTCCCCGGTTGTCTAATCAGCCCCAGCATTTT
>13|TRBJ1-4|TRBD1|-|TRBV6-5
CASTDRVGEKLFF
TGTGCCAGCACCGACAGGGTAGGAGAAAAACTGTTTTTT
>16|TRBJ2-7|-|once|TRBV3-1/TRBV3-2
CASSPLADLRSYEQYF
TGTGCCAGCAGCCCCTTAGCGGACCTCCGCTCCTACGAGCAGTACTTC
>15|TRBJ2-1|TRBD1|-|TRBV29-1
CSVEGGGQGESHRFF
TGCAGCGTTGAAGGAGGGGGACAGGGAGAGAGCCATCGGTTCTTC
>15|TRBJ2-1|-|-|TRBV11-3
CASSLVGGVVNEQFF
TGTGCCAGCAGCTTAGTAGGAGGAGTGGTCAATGAGCAGTTCTTC
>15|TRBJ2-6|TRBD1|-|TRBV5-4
CASLQRDRGANVLTF
TGTGCCAGCCTCCAGAGGGACAGAGGGGCCAACGTCCTGACTTTC
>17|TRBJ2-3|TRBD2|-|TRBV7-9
CASSRLAGVPGGDTQYF
TGTGCCAGCAGCCGCCTAGCGGGAGTCCCTGGTGGAGATACGCAGTATTTT
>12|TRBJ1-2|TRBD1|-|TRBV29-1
CSVRQGGYGYTF
TGCAGCGTTCGGCAGGGGGGCTATGGCTACACCTTC
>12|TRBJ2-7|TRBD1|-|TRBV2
CASNRDSYEQYF
TGTGCCAGCAACCGGGACAGCTACGAGCAGTACTTC
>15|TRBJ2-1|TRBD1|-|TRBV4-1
CASSPGTGSRDEQFF
TGCGCCAGCAGCCCGGGGACAGGGAGCAGGGATGAGCAGTTCTTC
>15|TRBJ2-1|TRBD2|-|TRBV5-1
CASSVGTSGRFEQFF
TGCGCCAGCAGCGTCGGGACTAGCGGGAGGTTTGAGCAGTTCTTC
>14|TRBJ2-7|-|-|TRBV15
CATSSKFSSYEQYF
TGTGCCACCAGCAGTAAGTTTAGCTCCTACGAGCAGTACTTC
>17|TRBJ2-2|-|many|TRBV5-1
CATSQNPDKLNTGELFF
TGCGCCACCTCTCAGAATCCGGACAAACTGAACACCGGGGAGCTGTTTTTT
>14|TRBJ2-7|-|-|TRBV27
CASTPTRTSYEQYF
TGTGCCAGCACCCCTACCAGGACTTCCTACGAGCAGTACTTC
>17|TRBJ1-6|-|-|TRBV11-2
CASSRGHWSLYNSPLHF
TGTGCCAGCAGCCGGGGACATTGGTCCCTCTATAATTCACCCCTCCACTTT
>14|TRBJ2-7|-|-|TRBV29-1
CSVKDSPGVYEQYF
TGCAGCGTCAAAGACAGCCCTGGGGTGTACGAGCAGTACTTC
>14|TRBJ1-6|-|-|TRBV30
CAWSPGIYNSPLHF
TGTGCCTGGAGCCCAGGGATCTATAATTCACCCCTCCACTTT
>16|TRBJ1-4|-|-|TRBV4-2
CASSPRTGNPNEKLFF
TGTGCCAGCAGCCCTCGGACCGGGAACCCTAATGAAAAACTGTTTTTT
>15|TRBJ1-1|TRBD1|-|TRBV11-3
CASSERTGGNTEAFF
TGTGCCAGCAGCGAAAGGACAGGGGGTAACACTGAAGCTTTCTTT
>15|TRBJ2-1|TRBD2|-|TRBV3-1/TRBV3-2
CASSVRSTSGSEQFF
TGTGCCAGCAGCGTACGTTCGACTAGCGGGAGTGAGCAGTTCTTC
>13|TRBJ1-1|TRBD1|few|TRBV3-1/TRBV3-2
CASSPGQDTEAFF
TGTGCCAGCAGCCCCGGACAGGACACTGAAGCTTTCTTT
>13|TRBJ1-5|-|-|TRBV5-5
CASSPRGGQPQHF
TGTGCCAGCAGCCCCCGGGGGGGTCAGCCCCAGCATTTT
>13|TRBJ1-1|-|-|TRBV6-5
CASKRSRGTEAFF
TGTGCCAGCAAAAGAAGTCGAGGCACTGAAGCTTTCTTT